This T cell receptor (beta chain) was sequenced for a study of control samples from healthy donors and cancer patients. Using immunoSEQ multiplex PCR, the repertoire was profiled, and TCRdb retains in-frame clones only, with some absent. Seen here are 80,000 to 100,000 clones, approximately 92% observed once, and the top ten hold around 3%. This CDR3 comprises 13 residues. Per germline, CDR1 LGHDT and CDR2 YNNKEL (reference sequence). Trimming shortened V by 0 bases and J by 5 bases, and 7 bases separated the two germline ends. This sequence joins TRBV3-1 (or the pseudogene TRBV3-2) and TRBJ1-1, with D hard to call. The specimen sequenced was blood. The origin of this receptor is a human donor in good health. The donor label of this sample is uncertain. The CDR3 reads CASSQDSGTEAFF. In nucleotides, the CDR3 is TGTGCCAGCAGCCAAGATAGCGGGACTGAAGCTTTCTTT.